This T cell receptor (beta chain) was obtained from a study of human T cells and chemical hapten exposure. TCRdb reprocessed the RACE reads with MiXCR, giving one entry per CDR3 protein. The sample shows a few hundred thousand distinct CDR3 sequences, around 6% of them seen only once. Germline V lookup: CDR1 SGHTA, CDR2 FQGNSA. V was cut by 4 bases and J by 3 bases, with 7 bases left in between. This CDR3 is built from 12 residues. The time point: patch test 2, 6 weeks after DPC sensitization. Treatment described: therapeutic diphenylcyclopropenone sensitization with weekly scalp DPC. Sequences were derived from whole blood, sampled in connection with sensitization to the hapten diphenylcyclopropenone (DPC). The chain is built from TRBV7-2 and TRBJ2-7; D is perhaps TRBD1 (5 bases). The receptor comes from a woman under 30 with alopecia areata. Some clones in this sample may be carry-over from other donors' samples. CDR3 coding DNA: TGTGCCAGCAGCTGGACACTCTACGAGCAGTACTTC. Translation gives CASSWTLYEQYF.